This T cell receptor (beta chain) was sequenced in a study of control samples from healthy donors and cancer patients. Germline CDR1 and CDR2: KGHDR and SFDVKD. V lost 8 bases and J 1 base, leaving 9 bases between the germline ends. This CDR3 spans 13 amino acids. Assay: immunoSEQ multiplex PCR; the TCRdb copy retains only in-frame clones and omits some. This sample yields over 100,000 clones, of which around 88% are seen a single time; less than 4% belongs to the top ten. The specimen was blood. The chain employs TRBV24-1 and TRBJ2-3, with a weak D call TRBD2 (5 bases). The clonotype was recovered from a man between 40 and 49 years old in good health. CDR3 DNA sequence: TGTGCCACCACCGAGGGCGGCACAGATACGCAGTATTTT. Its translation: CATTEGGTDTQYF.